Presented here are 22 T cell receptor beta chains from one specimen sequenced in a study of identical twins. From the 5' RACE reads, TCRdb called clonotypes with MiXCR, one entry per CDR3 protein. The table lists about 460,000 distinct CDR3 sequences, 14% of them singletons. The sample was also linked to a second study, of yellow fever vaccine responses in identical twins.

The sequenced material came from CD4+ T cells sorted from blood. The receptors were sampled from a woman younger than 35 in good health.

This clonotype was detected a few times. J is TRBJ1-5 and V is TRBV27; D not resolved. Germline values: CDR1 MNHEY, CDR2 SMNVEV (reference sequence). V was pared by 8 bases and J by 3 bases, with 14 bases between. There are 14 residues in the CDR3. The CDR3 nucleotides read TGTGCCAGCTCGGGCGCGAGGAACAATCAGCCCCAGCATTTT. The encoded protein is CASSGARNNQPQHF.

J is TRBJ1-6 and V is TRBV6-2 or TRBV6-3, with 10 bases identical to TRBD1. This CDR3 contains 14 residues. V dropped 8 bases and J dropped 11; count of bases not matched to a gene: 9. CDR1 is MNHEY and CDR2 is SVGEGT in the germline V gene. The CDR3 reads CASRTGGRSTPLHF. DNA of the CDR3: TGTGCCAGCCGGACAGGGGGAAGATCGACACCCCTCCACTTT.

This clonotype was seen at least ten times. The V gene is TRBV7-9, the J gene TRBJ1-6; perhaps TRBD1 as D (6 bases). Germline CDR1 and CDR2: SEHNR and FQNEAQ (reference sequence). This CDR3 has 16 amino acids. V was clipped by 1 base and J by 7 bases, with 14 bases between them. The CDR3, as DNA: TGTGCCAGCAGCTTAGTTTCAGGGGCGCGAAATTCACCCCTCCACTTT. Its translation is CASSLVSGARNSPLHF.

The sample holds one count of this clonotype. The gene calls are TRBV5-4 and TRBJ2-5, with D possibly being TRBD1 or TRBD2 (6 bases each). The CDR3 loop spans 14 amino acids. The V and J ends lost 4 bases and 5 bases respectively, with 15 bases between them. Germline V gene sequence: CDR1 SGHNT, CDR2 YYREEE (reference sequence). DNA for the CDR3: TGTGCCAGCAGCCGCAGGACGGGGGCTGAGACCCAGTACTTC. This codes for CASSRRTGAETQYF.

In DNA form, the CDR3 reads TGTGCCAGCAGTCGCTCTTTAAATGGACAGGGGGGCTACGAGCAGTACTTC. It encodes CASSRSLNGQGGYEQYF. The chain carries TRBV6-1 and TRBJ2-7, with 10 bases identical to TRBD1. CDR1 and CDR2 from the germline V gene are MNHNS and SASEGT. CDR3 length: 17 amino acids. J gave up 3 bases and V 5 bases, and 13 bases lay outside the gene matches.

This clonotype was counted once. The chain uses TRBV20-1 and TRBJ2-3; 7 bases are shared with TRBD2. Germline V gives CDR1 DFQATT, CDR2 SNEGSKA (reference sequence). The CDR3 extends over 15 amino acids. The V segment lost 2 bases and the J segment 1 base; nucleotides outside the gene matches: 6. CDR3 bases: TGCAGTGCTAGACGGGGGGATAAAGGCACAGATACGCAGTATTTT. Translated: CSARRGDKGTDTQYF.

This rearrangement joins TRBV7-3 to TRBJ2-3; D remains unclear. The V gene's germline CDR1 is SGHTA and CDR2 FQGTGA. CDR3 length: 14 amino acids. V was shortened by 2 bases and J by 0 bases, with 6 bases between the two germline ends. CDR3: CASSLYQSTDTQYF. CDR3 coding DNA: TGTGCCAGCAGCTTATACCAAAGCACAGATACGCAGTATTTT.

This clonotype was seen a handful of times. The V and J genes are TRBV12-5 and TRBJ2-1; D is unclear. The CDR3 is 16 residues long. With 0 bases removed from V and 4 bases from J, the gap between germline ends came to 13 bases. Germline V gene data show CDR1 as LGHNT and CDR2 as FRNRAP. CDR3 residues: CASGLVNSLPYNEQFF. DNA for the CDR3: TGTGCTAGTGGTTTGGTAAATAGCCTACCTTACAATGAGCAGTTCTTC.

This clonotype appeared a few times. The genes are TRBV6-2 or TRBV6-3 and TRBJ2-3; D gene uncertain. V dropped 6 bases and J dropped 2 bases, with 12 bases sitting between them. This CDR3 comprises 14 residues. Germline CDR1 is MNHEY and CDR2 is SVGEGT. CDR3 nucleotide sequence: TGTGCCAGCAGGGCCGTGATTGTCACAGATACGCAGTATTTT. Translated, it gives CASRAVIVTDTQYF.

This clonotype was counted between two and nine times. The chain uses TRBV20-1 and TRBJ2-1; TRBD1 matches at 8 bases. The CDR3 consists of 14 residues. V lost 4 bases, J lost 4 bases, and 6 bases stayed unmatched. Germline V gene data show CDR1 as DFQATT and CDR2 as SNEGSKA (reference sequence). For the CDR3, the DNA is TGCAGTGCTACAGACAGGGGTATTTACAATGAGCAGTTCTTC. Protein: CSATDRGIYNEQFF.

This clonotype showed up just a few times. The J gene is TRBJ2-5, the V gene TRBV6-1, with D unclear. CDR1 MNHNS and CDR2 SASEGT come from the germline V gene. The CDR3 totals 12 residues. V was pared by 7 bases and J by 2 bases, with 8 bases between. In nucleotides, the CDR3 is TGTGCCAGCACGCCCCGGCAAGAGACCCAGTACTTC. Protein sequence: CASTPRQETQYF.

This chain links TRBV5-1 with TRBJ2-5; D is perhaps TRBD1 or TRBD2 (5 bases each). The CDR3 is made up of 15 amino acids. Germline CDR1 reads SGHRS; CDR2 reads YFSETQ. The V gene lost 0 bases and the J gene lost 5 bases, with 14 bases spanning the gap. The CDR3 DNA sequence: TGCGCCAGCAGCTTGGGGGACCTGTATTTGGAGACCCAGTACTTC. Protein: CASSLGDLYLETQYF.

The chain couples TRBV11-2 to TRBJ1-5; D is undetermined. Trimming removed 1 base from V and 7 bases from J, with 14 bases in between. CDR3 size: 15 residues. CDR1 is SGHAT and CDR2 is FQNNGV in the germline V gene. The CDR3 protein is CASSLGAGHPQPQHF. The DNA for the CDR3 is TGTGCCAGCAGCTTAGGGGCAGGTCATCCCCAGCCCCAGCATTTT.

The gene calls are TRBV6-1 and TRBJ2-7; 14 bases agree with TRBD2. The V segment lost 7 bases and the J segment 5 bases; nucleotides outside the gene matches: 1. The CDR3 length is 13 residues. CDR1 and CDR2 (germline): MNHNS, SASEGT. The DNA of the CDR3 is TGTGCCAGCAAGGGACTAGCGGGAGACGAGCAGTACTTC. Encoded protein: CASKGLAGDEQYF.

The chain is built from TRBV24-1 and TRBJ2-5; D tentatively reads TRBD1 or TRBD2 (5 bases each). V lost 0 bases, J lost 3 bases, and 13 bases lay in between. Germline V CDR1 and CDR2: KGHDR, SFDVKD. The CDR3 is 16 residues long. The CDR3 loop is CATSDLPGRAEETQYF. In DNA form, the CDR3 reads TGTGCCACCAGTGATTTGCCGGGGCGTGCGGAAGAGACCCAGTACTTC.

CDR3 sequence (DNA): TGCAGCGTAGGACAGTCCCCTTTAGAGACCCAGTACTTC. The encoded protein is CSVGQSPLETQYF. The chain links TRBV29-1 to TRBJ2-5, with a possible D match to TRBD1 (6 bases). Germline loops: CDR1 SQVTM, CDR2 ANQGSEA. This CDR3 spans 13 amino acids. The V end lost 6 bases, the J end lost 4 bases, and 15 bases lay between the germline ends.

This clonotype was counted only a few times. The V and J genes are TRBV4-2 and TRBJ1-5, with unresolved D. Trimming removed 5 bases from V and 5 bases from J, with 13 bases in between. CDR1 and CDR2 (germline): LGHNA, YNFKEQ. The CDR3 runs to 14 residues. The CDR3 coding sequence is TGTGCCAGCAGCGACGCTCAAACGGATCAGCCCCAGCATTTT. Translating it yields CASSDAQTDQPQHF.

This clonotype was seen only a few times. The J gene is TRBJ1-2, the V gene TRBV5-1, with D possibly being TRBD1 (6 bases). Germline assignment: CDR1 SGHRS and CDR2 YFSETQ. The CDR3 is 15 amino acids. V lost 4 bases and J lost 4, with 17 bases in between. Written as DNA, the CDR3 is TGCGCCAGCAGCCCGGCAGGGGACGCGGGCTATGGCTACACCTTC. Encoded protein: CASSPAGDAGYGYTF.

This clonotype occurred a few times. The chain uses TRBV21-1 and TRBJ2-3; the table's D call, TRBD1, has no DNA check behind it. TRBV21-1 represents a pseudogene. CDR3 length equals 14 residues. CDR3 residues: CASNSTGAPDTQYF. Here the CDR3 DNA reads TGTGCCAGCAACTCGACAGGGGCTCCAGATACGCAGTATTTT.

The rearrangement uses TRBV9 and TRBJ2-3, with TRBD2 identical over 8 bases. CDR3 length: 16 residues. J was trimmed by 0 bases and V by 5 bases; bases with no gene match: 8. CDR1 is SGDLS and CDR2 is YYNGEE in the germline V gene. The CDR3 DNA sequence: TGTGCCAGCAGTCGATTAGCGGGGTATAGCACAGATACGCAGTATTTT. Its protein product is CASSRLAGYSTDTQYF.

Many counts were recorded for this clonotype. The V gene is TRBV7-9, the J gene TRBJ1-5; D may be TRBD1 (5 bases). V shed 5 bases and J shed 0 bases, with 11 bases lying between them. Germline V gene data show CDR1 as SEHNR and CDR2 as FQNEAQ (reference sequence). The CDR3 contains 15 residues. CDR3 residues: CASSPDGHSNQPQHF. Written as DNA, the CDR3 is TGTGCCAGCAGCCCTGACGGACATAGCAATCAGCCCCAGCATTTT.

The CDR3 DNA is TGTGCCATCAGTGTCTCAGGGGGCAACGAGCAGTACTTC. Encoded protein: CAISVSGGNEQYF. The chain employs TRBV10-3 and TRBJ2-7; 8 nucleotides line up with TRBD1. This CDR3 comprises 13 residues. The germline CDR1 and CDR2 sequences are ENHRY and SYGVKD. Trimming at V came to 4 bases and at J to 5 bases, leaving 4 bases not matched to a gene.